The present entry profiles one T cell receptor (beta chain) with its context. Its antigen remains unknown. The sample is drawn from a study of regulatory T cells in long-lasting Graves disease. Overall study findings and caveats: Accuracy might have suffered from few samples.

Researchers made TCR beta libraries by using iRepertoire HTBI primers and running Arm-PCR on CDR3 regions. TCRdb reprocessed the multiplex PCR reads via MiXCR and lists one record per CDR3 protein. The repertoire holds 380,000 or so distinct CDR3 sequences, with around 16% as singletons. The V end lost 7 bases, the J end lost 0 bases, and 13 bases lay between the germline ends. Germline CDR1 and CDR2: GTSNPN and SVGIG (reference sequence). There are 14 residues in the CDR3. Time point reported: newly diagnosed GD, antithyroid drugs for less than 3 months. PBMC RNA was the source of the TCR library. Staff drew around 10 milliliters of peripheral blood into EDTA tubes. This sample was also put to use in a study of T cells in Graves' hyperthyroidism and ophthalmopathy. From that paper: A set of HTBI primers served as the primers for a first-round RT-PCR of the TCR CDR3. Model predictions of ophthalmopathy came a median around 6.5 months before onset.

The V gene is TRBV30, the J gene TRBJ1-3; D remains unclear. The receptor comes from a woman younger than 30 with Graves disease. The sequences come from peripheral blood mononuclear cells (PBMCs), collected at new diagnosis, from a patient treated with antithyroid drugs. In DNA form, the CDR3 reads TGTGCCTTCTCGACGGGAGACTCTGGAAACACCATATATTTT. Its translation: CAFSTGDSGNTIYF.